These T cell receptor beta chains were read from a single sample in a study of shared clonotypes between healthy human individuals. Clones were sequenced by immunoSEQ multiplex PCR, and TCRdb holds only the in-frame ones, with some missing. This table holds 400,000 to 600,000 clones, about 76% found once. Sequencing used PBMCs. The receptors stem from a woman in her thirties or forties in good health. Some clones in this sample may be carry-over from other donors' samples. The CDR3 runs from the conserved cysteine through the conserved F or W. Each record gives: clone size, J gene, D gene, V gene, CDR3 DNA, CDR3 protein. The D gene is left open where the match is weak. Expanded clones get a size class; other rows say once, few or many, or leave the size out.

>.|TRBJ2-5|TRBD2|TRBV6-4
TGTGCCAGCAGTGCACTAGCGGGAGGAGAGACCCAGTACTTC
CASSALAGGETQYF
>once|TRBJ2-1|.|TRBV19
TGTGCCAGTTCTCGGGCAGCATATTACAATGAGCAGTTCTTC
CASSRAAYYNEQFF
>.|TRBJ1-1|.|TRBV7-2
TGTGCCAGCAGCTTATCCCACATGAACACTGAAGCTTTCTTT
CASSLSHMNTEAFF
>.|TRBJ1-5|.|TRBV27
TGTGCCAGCAGGGGGAATTCAGGCGGATGGAATCAGCCCCAGCATTTT
CASRGNSGGWNQPQHF
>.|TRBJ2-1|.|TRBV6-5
TGTGCCAGCAGCATCGCGGGGCTCCGCAACAATGAGCAGTTCTTC
CASSIAGLRNNEQFF
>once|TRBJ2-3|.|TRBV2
TGTGCCAGCAGTGATACTAGCCCAGATACGCAGTATTTT
CASSDTSPDTQYF
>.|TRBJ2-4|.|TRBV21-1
TGTGCCAGCAGCATTGGGCAGGGGTTGTCCAAAAACATTCAGTACTTC
CASSIGQGLSKNIQYF
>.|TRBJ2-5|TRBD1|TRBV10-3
TGTGCCATCAGTGCCAGGGGGACAGAGACCCAGTACTTC
CAISARGTETQYF
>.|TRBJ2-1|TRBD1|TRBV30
TGTGCCTGGACCCGGGACAGGGTTAGGGAGCAGTTCTTC
CAWTRDRVREQFF
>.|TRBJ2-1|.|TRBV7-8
TGTGCCAGCAGCTTAGGAGGGGGGATCCCCATATATGAGCAGTTCTTC
CASSLGGGIPIYEQFF
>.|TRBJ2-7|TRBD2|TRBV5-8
TGTGCCAGCAGCCCACCCGGGGGGGGTTCCGAGCAGTACTTC
CASSPPGGGSEQYF
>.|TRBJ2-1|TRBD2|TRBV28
TGTGCCAGCAGTCCTAGCGGGAGGGCCTACAATGAGCAGTTCTTC
CASSPSGRAYNEQFF
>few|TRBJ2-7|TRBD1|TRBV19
TGTGCCAGTAGTAGGACGACCGGGACAGGCCTCTACGAGCAGTACTTC
CASSRTTGTGLYEQYF
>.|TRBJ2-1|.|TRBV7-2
TGTGCCAGCAGCTTAGTTCAGGCGACGGGGCAGTTCTTC
CASSLVQATGQFF
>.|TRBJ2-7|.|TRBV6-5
TGTGCCAGCAGTCCGAGAGGGAACGAGCAGTACTTC
CASSPRGNEQYF
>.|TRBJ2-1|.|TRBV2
TGTGCCAGCGGAGCCATCCTGCAGTTCTTC
CASGAILQFF
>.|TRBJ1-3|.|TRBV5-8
TGTGCCAGCAGCTTGTTGTGGGTGAGCTCTGGAAACACCATATATTTT
CASSLLWVSSGNTIYF
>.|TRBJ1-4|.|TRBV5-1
TGCGCCAGCAGCTTGGGGGGACAAAACCATGAAAAACTGTTTTTT
CASSLGGQNHEKLFF
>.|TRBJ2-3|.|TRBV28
TGTGCCAGCAGTTTAGGGGTCCGGACAGATACGCAGTATTTT
CASSLGVRTDTQYF
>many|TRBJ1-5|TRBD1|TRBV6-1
TGTGCCAGCAGCCTAGGACAGGTCGGCAATCAGCCCCAGCATTTT
CASSLGQVGNQPQHF
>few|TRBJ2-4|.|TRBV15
TGTGCCACCGGCCAGTTGGGCAAAAACATTCAGTACTTC
CATGQLGKNIQYF
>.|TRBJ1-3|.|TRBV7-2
TGTGCCAGCAGCTTAATGGGGGCGGGAAGAAACACCATATATTTT
CASSLMGAGRNTIYF
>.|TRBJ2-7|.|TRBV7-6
TGTGCCAGCAAATTACAGGGCGCCGCGGACGAGCAGTACTTC
CASKLQGAADEQYF
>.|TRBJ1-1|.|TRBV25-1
TGTGCCAGCAAATTTCGTGGTGAAGCTTTCTTT
CASKFRGEAFF
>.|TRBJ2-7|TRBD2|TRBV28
TGTGCCAGCAGTTCACTAGCGGCCTACGAGCAGTACTTC
CASSSLAAYEQYF
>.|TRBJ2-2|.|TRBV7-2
TGTGCCAGCAGCCATTCGACCACCGGGGAGCTGTTTTTT
CASSHSTTGELFF
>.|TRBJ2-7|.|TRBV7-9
TGTGCCAGCAGCTTGGCGCACATCTTTAACGAGCAGTACTTC
CASSLAHIFNEQYF
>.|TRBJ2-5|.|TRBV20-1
TGCAGTGCAAGCATAGAGACCCAGTACTTC
CSASIETQYF
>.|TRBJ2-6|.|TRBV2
TGTGCCACTAATACAGGGAGCTCTGGGGCCAACGTCCTGACTTTC
CATNTGSSGANVLTF
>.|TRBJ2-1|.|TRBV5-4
TGTGCCAGCAGCCGGGGGATAGTGAGCAGGTACAATGAGCAGTTCTTC
CASSRGIVSRYNEQFF
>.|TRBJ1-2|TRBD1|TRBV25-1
TGTGCCAGCAGTGAATTGCACAGGGGGAAGGGCTACACCTTC
CASSELHRGKGYTF
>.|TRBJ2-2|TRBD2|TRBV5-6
TGTGCCAGCAGCACCGGACTAGCGAACACCGGGGAGCTGTTTTTT
CASSTGLANTGELFF
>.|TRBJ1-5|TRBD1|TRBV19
TGTGCCAGTCGGAAACTTACAGGGGGTCGTTTTAATCAGCCCCAGCATTTT
CASRKLTGGRFNQPQHF
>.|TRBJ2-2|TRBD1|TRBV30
TGTGCCTGGACCGGGACAGGGGACACCGGGGAGCTGTTTTTT
CAWTGTGDTGELFF
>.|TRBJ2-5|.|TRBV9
TGTGCCAGCAGCGTGGGAGAGGTCCAGCAAGAGACCCAGTACTTC
CASSVGEVQQETQYF
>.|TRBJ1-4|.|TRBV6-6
TGTGCCAGCAGTGCGGTGGTGGGTGAAAAACTGTTTTTT
CASSAVVGEKLFF
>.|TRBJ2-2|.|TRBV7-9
TGTGCCAGCAGCTTTTCGTTCTGGCAGTCACTTACTAACACCGGGGAGCTGTTTTTT
CASSFSFWQSLTNTGELFF
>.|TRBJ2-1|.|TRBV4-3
TGCGCCAGCAGCCGCCGGCAGGGTGGTTTTAATGAGCAGTTCTTC
CASSRRQGGFNEQFF
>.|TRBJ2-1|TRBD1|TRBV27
TGTGCCAGCAGTTTAAGGGGGACAGTTGTCCATGAGCAGTTCTTC
CASSLRGTVVHEQFF
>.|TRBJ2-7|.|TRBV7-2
TGTGCCAGCAGCACCGGCGGGCCGTACGCCTACGAGCAGTACTTC
CASSTGGPYAYEQYF
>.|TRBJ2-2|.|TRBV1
TGCACCAGCAGCCAAGAATGTGGATTTCCCCCCTGGGTGGTCGGGGAGCTGTTTTTT
CTSSQECGFPPWVVGELFF
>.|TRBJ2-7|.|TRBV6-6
TGTGCCAGCAGTTACGGTTCCGGGAAACTATACGAGCAGTACTTC
CASSYGSGKLYEQYF